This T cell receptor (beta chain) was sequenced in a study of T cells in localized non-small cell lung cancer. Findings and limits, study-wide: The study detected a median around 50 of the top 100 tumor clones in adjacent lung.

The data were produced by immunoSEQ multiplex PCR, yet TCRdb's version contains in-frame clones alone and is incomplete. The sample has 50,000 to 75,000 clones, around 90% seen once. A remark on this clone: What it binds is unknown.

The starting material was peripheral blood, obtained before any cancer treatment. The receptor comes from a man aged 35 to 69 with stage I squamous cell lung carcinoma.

The CDR3 is CASSLEQFSNVDTEAFF. The CDR3 bases are TGCGCCAGCAGCTTGGAGCAATTTTCAAATGTGGACACTGAAGCTTTCTTT. The V gene is TRBV5-1, the J gene TRBJ1-1; D remains unclear. Looked up from germline, CDR1 is SGHRS and CDR2 is YFSETQ. The CDR3 consists of 17 residues. V lost 0 bases, J lost 3 bases, and 18 bases lay in between.